Listed below are T cell receptor beta chains from one sample, sequenced in a study of blood T cell repertoires in COVID-19. Assay used: immunoSEQ multiplex PCR; TCRdb lists only in-frame clones, some missing. The sample carries approximately 150,000 clones, about four fifths recorded once. The sample taken for sequencing was peripheral blood. The source of these receptors is a human donor in a cohort sampled during active COVID-19. CDR3s include the opening cysteine and the closing phenylalanine or tryptophan. D genes are given only for firm matches. Part of the rows lack a size; the others show once, few, many or a class for expanded clones.

d_gene	v_gene	j_gene	abundance	CDR3nt	CDR3aa
.	TRBV6-2/TRBV6-3	TRBJ2-1	.	TGTGCCAGCAGTTACCAGGGCGTCAATGAGCAGTTCTTC	CASSYQGVNEQFF
.	TRBV29-1	TRBJ2-7	.	TGCAGCGTTGATGCTCAGGGCCATACCCGCCAGTACTTC	CSVDAQGHTRQYF
.	TRBV13	TRBJ2-7	few	TGTGCCAGCAGCTTAGAGGGGGGGGAGCGGAACTACGAGCAGTACTTC	CASSLEGGERNYEQYF
.	TRBV9	TRBJ2-7	few	TGTGCCAGCAGCGTGGAACCAGGGACCTACGAGCAGTACTTC	CASSVEPGTYEQYF
.	TRBV24-1	TRBJ2-1	.	TGTGCCACCAGTGATAATAAGGCAGGGTCCTACAATGAGCAGTTCTTC	CATSDNKAGSYNEQFF
.	TRBV7-9	TRBJ2-3	.	TGTGCCAGCAGCTGGGGGGGCACAGATACGCAGTATTTT	CASSWGGTDTQYF
TRBD1	TRBV7-8	TRBJ1-2	many	TGTGCCAGCAGCCTTATTAGGACAGGGGGCGCAGGTGGCTACACCTTC	CASSLIRTGGAGGYTF
.	TRBV29-1	TRBJ1-1	.	TGCAGCGTTGCGCTCAGGCTGAGTATGAACACTGAAGCTTTCTTT	CSVALRLSMNTEAFF
TRBD2	TRBV18	TRBJ2-5	.	TGTGCCAGCTCACCGGGGGGGAGAAAAGAGACCCAGTACTTC	CASSPGGRKETQYF
.	TRBV5-1	TRBJ2-7	.	TGCGCCAGCAGCGTCAGGACAGACTACGAGCAGTACTTC	CASSVRTDYEQYF
.	TRBV27	TRBJ2-5	.	TGTGCCAGCAGTTTATCGGGCACCTACCAAGAGACCCAGTACTTC	CASSLSGTYQETQYF
.	TRBV10-2	TRBJ2-7	.	TGCGCCAGCAGTGCAACTGCCGCCGAGCAGTACTTC	CASSATAAEQYF
TRBD1	TRBV19	TRBJ2-1	.	TGTGCCACCATTGACAGGGGGCGCGGCAATGAGCAGTTCTTC	CATIDRGRGNEQFF
TRBD2	TRBV18	TRBJ2-5	.	TGTGCCAGCTCACCAAGAAGGAACGGGAGGGGAGAGACCCAGTACTTC	CASSPRRNGRGETQYF
.	TRBV6-5	TRBJ1-1	.	TGTGCCAGCAGGACAAGGTTAGAAGCTTTCTTT	CASRTRLEAFF
TRBD2	TRBV6-1	TRBJ2-2	.	TGTGCCAGCAGTGAAGGGGTAGCGGGAGCCGTTGACACCGGGGAGCTGTTTTTT	CASSEGVAGAVDTGELFF
.	TRBV7-9	TRBJ2-7	many	TGTGCCAGCAGCTTACAAAGGGGCGCGTCCTACGAGCAGTACTTC	CASSLQRGASYEQYF
TRBD1	TRBV6-5	TRBJ2-5	.	TGTGCCAGCAGTTACGGACAGGGGGCCACCCAAGAGACCCAGTACTTC	CASSYGQGATQETQYF
.	TRBV29-1	TRBJ2-5	.	TGCAGCGTTGTCCCCGTTGAGCACAGCCGAAATCAAGAGACCCAGTACTTC	CSVVPVEHSRNQETQYF
TRBD2	TRBV5-1	TRBJ2-1	once	TGCGCCAGCAGCTTGGGACTAGCGGGAACTACAGGGTACAATGAGCAGTTCTTC	CASSLGLAGTTGYNEQFF
TRBD1	TRBV7-9	TRBJ2-1	.	TGTGCCAGCAGCCTGCGGCGACAGGGGGCCTACAATGAGCAGTTCTTC	CASSLRRQGAYNEQFF
.	TRBV4-3	TRBJ1-4	.	TGCGCCAGCAGCAAAAACACAGGGAGGGGGGAAAAACTGTTTTTT	CASSKNTGRGEKLFF
TRBD2	TRBV19	TRBJ2-1	.	TGTGCCAGTAGCACGGGAGGGTTCAATGAGCAGTTCTTC	CASSTGGFNEQFF
.	TRBV6-2/TRBV6-3	TRBJ2-7	.	TGTGCCAGCACCCCCGGCTCTGGACACACCTACGAGCAGTACTTC	CASTPGSGHTYEQYF
TRBD1	TRBV10-3	TRBJ1-1	.	TGTGCCATCAGGGGACAGGGGGCGAACACTGAAGCTTTCTTT	CAIRGQGANTEAFF
.	TRBV2	TRBJ2-6	.	TGTGCCAGCGATTACGCGGGCTCTGGGGCCAACGTCCTGACTTTC	CASDYAGSGANVLTF
.	TRBV6-1	TRBJ1-6	.	TGTGCCAGCAGTGCAAAGGGAAGGGAGGATAATTCACCCCTCCACTTT	CASSAKGREDNSPLHF
TRBD1	TRBV29-1	TRBJ1-1	.	TGCAGCGTTGTAGGGGACAGGGAAGCTTTCTTT	CSVVGDREAFF
.	TRBV5-6	TRBJ2-5	.	TGTGCCAGCAGCTCTGTGGGCAAAGAAGAGACCCAGTACTTC	CASSSVGKEETQYF
TRBD2	TRBV5-6	TRBJ2-3	.	TGTGCCAGCAGTCTGGGGGGAGGTAGCGGGCTTACGCAGTATTTT	CASSLGGGSGLTQYF
TRBD2	TRBV27	TRBJ2-7	.	TGTGCCAGCAGTTCTGAATGGACTAGCGGGAGTTTCGTTTGTTCGTACGAGCAGTACTTC	CASSSEWTSGSFVCSYEQYF
.	TRBV4-1	TRBJ2-3	.	TGCGCCAGCAGCCAAGCCTCAGGAGATACGCAGTATTTT	CASSQASGDTQYF
.	TRBV7-9	TRBJ1-2	few	TGTGCCAGCAGCTTAGGCGCGGTTTTCACCTTC	CASSLGAVFTF
.	TRBV6-2/TRBV6-3	TRBJ1-5	.	TGTGCCAGCAGTTACTCATCGGGGTTCCAGCCCCAGCATTTT	CASSYSSGFQPQHF
TRBD1	TRBV28	TRBJ2-7	.	TGTGCCAGCACAGGGGGCGCCCGATACGAGCAGTACTTC	CASTGGARYEQYF
TRBD1	TRBV3-1/TRBV3-2	TRBJ2-6	once	TGTGCCAGCAGCCAGGGGACAGTTGTGCGTGGGGCCAACGTCCTGACTTTC	CASSQGTVVRGANVLTF
.	TRBV7-9	TRBJ2-7	.	TGTGCCAGCAGCTCCAACGAGCAGTACTTC	CASSSNEQYF
TRBD2	TRBV4-2	TRBJ2-7	.	TGTGCCAGCAGCCAAGAGTGGGGACTAGGGTACGAGCAGTACTTC	CASSQEWGLGYEQYF
.	TRBV29-1	TRBJ1-1	.	TGCAGCGTTTACAACCGGGTTGCCGTGAACACTGAAGCTTTCTTT	CSVYNRVAVNTEAFF
.	TRBV7-2	TRBJ2-1	.	TGTGCCAGCAGCTCCGAGACCGGGGGGCAGTTCTTC	CASSSETGGQFF
TRBD2	TRBV4-2	TRBJ2-5	.	TGTGCCAGCAGCCAAGGATCGACTAGCGGGAGTCAAGAGACCCAGTACTTC	CASSQGSTSGSQETQYF
.	TRBV5-1	TRBJ2-5	few	TGCGCCAGCAGCTTGGCCGGAGAGACCCAGTACTTC	CASSLAGETQYF
.	TRBV5-1	TRBJ1-2	.	TGCGCCAGCAGCTTTGCAACAGGGACCTTGACTTGGGGCTACACCTTC	CASSFATGTLTWGYTF
.	TRBV7-3	TRBJ2-1	few	TGTGCCAGCAGCGAATACAGGGAGAATGAGCAGTTCTTC	CASSEYRENEQFF
TRBD1	TRBV28	TRBJ2-3	.	TGTGCCAGCAGAACCCGACTCGACAGGGCGGGCACAGATACGCAGTATTTT	CASRTRLDRAGTDTQYF
TRBD1	TRBV5-4	TRBJ1-3	.	TGTGCCAGCAGCTTGGGACAGGGGACCGGAAACACCATATATTTT	CASSLGQGTGNTIYF
TRBD1	TRBV7-9	TRBJ1-2	.	TGTGCCAGCAGCTTGGCCGGGACAGGGGTCTATGGCTACACCTTC	CASSLAGTGVYGYTF
.	TRBV27	TRBJ2-7	.	TGTGCCAGCAGTCCCAGACTGACCGAGCAGTACTTC	CASSPRLTEQYF